This T cell receptor beta chain was sequenced in a study of human T cells and chemical hapten exposure. Whole-study results and caveats: No shift was seen in TCRs above 1 in 1000 frequency with DPC sensitization.

Remarks on this clonotype: The antigen is unknown.

Germline CDR1 is SGDLS and CDR2 is YYNGEE. The V and J ends lost 3 bases and 4 bases respectively, with 7 bases between them. The CDR3 has 13 amino acids. The study used a library that attached unique molecular identifiers to individual cDNA molecules. TCRdb recomputed calls from the reads with MiXCR, one row per CDR3 protein. In the table there are some 290 distinct CDR3 sequences, about 46% of which are singletons. Treatment of the sample: therapeutic diphenylcyclopropenone sensitization with weekly scalp DPC. Staff drew blood before applying each patch test. Whole blood that had not been fractionated was the source of extracted total RNA.

The sequence was obtained from an adult with alopecia areata. Some clones in this sample may be carry-over from other donors' samples. This table probably holds off-target reads from a library built for another chain. The V call is TRBV9, the J call TRBJ2-2, with D uncertain. Sequenced here: whole blood, sampled before DPC sensitization or 2, 6, or about 24 weeks after (not recorded which). The CDR3 region is CASSGQSTGELFF. The DNA of the CDR3 is TGTGCCAGCAGCGGGCAGAGCACCGGGGAGCTGTTTTTT.